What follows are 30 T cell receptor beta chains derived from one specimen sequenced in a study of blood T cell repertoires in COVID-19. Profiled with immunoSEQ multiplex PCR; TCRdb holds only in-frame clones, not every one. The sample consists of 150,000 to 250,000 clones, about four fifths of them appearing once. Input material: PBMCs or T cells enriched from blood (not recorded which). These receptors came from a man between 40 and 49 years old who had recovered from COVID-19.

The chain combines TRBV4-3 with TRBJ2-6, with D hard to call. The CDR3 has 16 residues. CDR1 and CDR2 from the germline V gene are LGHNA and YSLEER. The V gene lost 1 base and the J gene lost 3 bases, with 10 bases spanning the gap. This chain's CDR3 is CASSQVAVRGANVLTF. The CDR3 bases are TGCGCCAGCAGCCAAGTCGCGGTTCGTGGGGCCAACGTCCTGACTTTC.

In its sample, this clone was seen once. CDR3 in amino acids: CASSRLASSYNEQFF. CDR3 nucleotide sequence: TGTGCCAGCAGTAGGCTGGCTAGCTCCTACAATGAGCAGTTCTTC. The rearrangement uses TRBV6-5 and TRBJ2-1; D remains ambiguous. The CDR3 runs 15 residues. Germline V gene data show CDR1 as MNHEY and CDR2 as SVGAGI. Trimming cost V 5 bases and J 0 bases, with 11 bases left between them.

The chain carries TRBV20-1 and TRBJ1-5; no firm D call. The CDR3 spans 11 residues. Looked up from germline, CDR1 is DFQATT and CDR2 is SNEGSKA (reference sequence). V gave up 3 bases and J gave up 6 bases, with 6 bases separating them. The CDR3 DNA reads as TGCAGTGCTAGTGTTAGTCAGCCCCAGCATTTT. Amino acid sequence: CSASVSQPQHF.

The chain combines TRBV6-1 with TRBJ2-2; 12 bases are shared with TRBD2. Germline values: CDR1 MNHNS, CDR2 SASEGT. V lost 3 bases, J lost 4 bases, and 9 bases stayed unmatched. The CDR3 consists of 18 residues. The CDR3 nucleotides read TGTGCCAGCAGTGATACTACACCGGGACTAGCGGGCACCGGGGAGCTGTTTTTT. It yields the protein CASSDTTPGLAGTGELFF.

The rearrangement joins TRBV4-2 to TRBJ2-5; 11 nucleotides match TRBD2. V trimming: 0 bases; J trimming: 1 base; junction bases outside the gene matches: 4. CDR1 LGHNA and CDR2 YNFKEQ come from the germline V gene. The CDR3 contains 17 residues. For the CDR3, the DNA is TGTGCCAGCAGCCAAGATTTAGCGGGAGGGGGCCAAGAGACCCAGTACTTC. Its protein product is CASSQDLAGGGQETQYF.

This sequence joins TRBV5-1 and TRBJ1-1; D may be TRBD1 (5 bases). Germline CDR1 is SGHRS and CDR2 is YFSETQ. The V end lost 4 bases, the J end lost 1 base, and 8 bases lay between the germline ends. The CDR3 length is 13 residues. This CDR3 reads CASSPTENTEAFF. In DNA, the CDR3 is TGCGCCAGCAGCCCGACAGAGAACACTGAAGCTTTCTTT.

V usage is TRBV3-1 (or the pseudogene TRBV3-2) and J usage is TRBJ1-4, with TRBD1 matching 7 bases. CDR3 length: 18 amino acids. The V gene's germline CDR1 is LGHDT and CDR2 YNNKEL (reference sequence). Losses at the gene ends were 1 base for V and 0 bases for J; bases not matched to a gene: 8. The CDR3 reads CASSQGRTGTATNEKLFF. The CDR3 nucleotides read TGTGCCAGCAGCCAAGGTCGGACAGGAACTGCAACTAATGAAAAACTGTTTTTT.

The CDR3 DNA is TGTGCCAGCTCACCAGGCCGGGACAGAGCCTACGAGCAGTACTTC. Residues: CASSPGRDRAYEQYF. The chain joins TRBV18 to TRBJ2-7; TRBD1 aligns across 7 bases. The germline V gene encodes CDR1 KGHSH and CDR2 LQKENI. The CDR3 runs 15 residues. The ends lost 2 bases at V and 2 bases at J; junction bases unmatched: 6.

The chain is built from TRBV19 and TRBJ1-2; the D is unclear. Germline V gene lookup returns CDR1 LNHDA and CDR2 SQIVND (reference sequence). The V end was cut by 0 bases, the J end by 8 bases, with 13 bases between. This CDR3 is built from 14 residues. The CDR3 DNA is TGTGCCAGTAGTATAGATCCCAGGTATCCAGGCTACACCTTC. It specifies CASSIDPRYPGYTF.

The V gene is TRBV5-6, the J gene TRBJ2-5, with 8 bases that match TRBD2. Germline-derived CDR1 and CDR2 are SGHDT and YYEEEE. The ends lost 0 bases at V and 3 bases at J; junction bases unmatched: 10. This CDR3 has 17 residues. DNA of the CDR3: TGTGCCAGCAGCTTGGCATCGAGCGGGGGTGTCAAAGAGACCCAGTACTTC. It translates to CASSLASSGGVKETQYF.

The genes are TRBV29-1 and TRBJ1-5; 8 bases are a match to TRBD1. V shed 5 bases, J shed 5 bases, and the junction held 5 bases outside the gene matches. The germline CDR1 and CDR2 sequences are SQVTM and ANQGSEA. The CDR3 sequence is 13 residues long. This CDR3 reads CSVLTGGHQPQHF. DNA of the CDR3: TGCAGCGTTCTTACAGGGGGGCATCAGCCCCAGCATTTT. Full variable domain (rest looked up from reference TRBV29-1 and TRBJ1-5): SAVISQKPSRDICQRGTSLTIQCQVDSQVTMMFWYRQQPGQSLTLIATANQGSEATYESGFVIDKFPISRPNLTFSTLTVSNMSPEDSSIYLCSVLTGGHQPQHFGDGTRLSIL.

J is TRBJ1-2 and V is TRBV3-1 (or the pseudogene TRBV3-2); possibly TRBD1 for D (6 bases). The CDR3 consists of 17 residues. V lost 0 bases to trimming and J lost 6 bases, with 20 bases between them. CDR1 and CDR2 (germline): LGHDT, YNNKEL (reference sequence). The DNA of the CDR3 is TGTGCCAGCAGCCAAGATCGGTTGAACAGGGTGGAAGATGGCTACACCTTC. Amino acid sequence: CASSQDRLNRVEDGYTF.

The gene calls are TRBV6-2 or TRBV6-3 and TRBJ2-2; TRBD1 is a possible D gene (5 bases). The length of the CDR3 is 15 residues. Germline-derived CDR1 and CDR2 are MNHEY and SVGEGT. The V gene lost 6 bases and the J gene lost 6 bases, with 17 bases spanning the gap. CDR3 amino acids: CASSWGTLGAGELFF. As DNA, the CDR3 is TGTGCCAGCAGCTGGGGAACCTTAGGGGCCGGGGAGCTGTTTTTT.

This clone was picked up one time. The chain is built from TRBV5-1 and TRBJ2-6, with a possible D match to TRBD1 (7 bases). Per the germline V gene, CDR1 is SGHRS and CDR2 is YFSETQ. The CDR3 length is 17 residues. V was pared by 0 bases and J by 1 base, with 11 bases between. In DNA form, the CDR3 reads TGCGCCAGCAGCTTGGACAGGGGAGGATCTGGGGCCAACGTCCTGACTTTC. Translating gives CASSLDRGGSGANVLTF.

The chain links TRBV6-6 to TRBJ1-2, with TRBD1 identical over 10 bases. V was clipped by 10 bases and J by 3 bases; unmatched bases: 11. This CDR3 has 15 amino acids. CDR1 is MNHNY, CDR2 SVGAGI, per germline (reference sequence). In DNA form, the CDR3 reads TGTGCCACCAGAAAAACCGGGACAGGGGACTATGGCTACACCTTC. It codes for CATRKTGTGDYGYTF.

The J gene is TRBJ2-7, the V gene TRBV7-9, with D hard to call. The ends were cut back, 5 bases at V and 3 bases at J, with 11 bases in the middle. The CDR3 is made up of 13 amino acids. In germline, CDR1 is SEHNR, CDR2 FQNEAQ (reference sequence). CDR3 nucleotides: TGTGCCAGCAGCCCCTCACCTAGCTACGAGCAGTACTTC. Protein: CASSPSPSYEQYF.

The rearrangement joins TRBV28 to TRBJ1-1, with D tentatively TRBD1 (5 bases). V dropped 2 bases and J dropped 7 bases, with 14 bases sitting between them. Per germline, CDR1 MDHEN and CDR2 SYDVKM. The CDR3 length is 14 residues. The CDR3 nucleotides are TGTGCCAGCAGTTTAGTCGGGGGGGACGTTGAAGCTTTCTTT. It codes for CASSLVGGDVEAFF.

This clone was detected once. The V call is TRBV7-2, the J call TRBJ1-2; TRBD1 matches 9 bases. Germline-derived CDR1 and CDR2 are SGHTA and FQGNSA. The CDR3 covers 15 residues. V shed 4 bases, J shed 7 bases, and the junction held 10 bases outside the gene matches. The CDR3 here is CASSSDPQGALGYTF. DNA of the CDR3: TGTGCCAGCAGCTCCGACCCACAGGGGGCGCTTGGCTACACCTTC.

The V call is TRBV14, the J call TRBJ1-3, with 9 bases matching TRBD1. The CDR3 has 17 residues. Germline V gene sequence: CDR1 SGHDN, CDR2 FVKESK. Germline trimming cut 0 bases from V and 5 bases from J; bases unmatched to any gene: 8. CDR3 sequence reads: CASSQDFRQGGRNTIYF. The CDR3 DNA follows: TGTGCCAGCAGCCAAGATTTCCGACAGGGGGGGCGAAACACCATATATTTT.

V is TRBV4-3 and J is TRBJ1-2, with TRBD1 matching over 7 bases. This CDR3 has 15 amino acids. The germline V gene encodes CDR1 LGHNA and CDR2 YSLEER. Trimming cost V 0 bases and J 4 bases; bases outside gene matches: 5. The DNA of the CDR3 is TGCGCCAGCAGCCAAGATGAGGACAGGATCTATGGCTACACCTTC. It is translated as CASSQDEDRIYGYTF.

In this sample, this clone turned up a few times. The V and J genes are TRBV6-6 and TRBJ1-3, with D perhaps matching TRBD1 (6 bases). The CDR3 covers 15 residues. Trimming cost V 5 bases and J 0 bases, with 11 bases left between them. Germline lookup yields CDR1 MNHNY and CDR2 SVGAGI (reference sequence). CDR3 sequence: CASSTLQGSGNTIYF. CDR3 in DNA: TGTGCCAGCAGTACGCTACAGGGCTCTGGAAACACCATATATTTT.

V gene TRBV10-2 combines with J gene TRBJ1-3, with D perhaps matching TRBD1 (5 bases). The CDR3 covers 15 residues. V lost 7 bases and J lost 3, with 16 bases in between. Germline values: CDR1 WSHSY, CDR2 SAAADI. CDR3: CASTQGRPSGNTIYF. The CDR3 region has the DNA TGCGCCAGCACCCAGGGCCGCCCAAGTGGAAACACCATATATTTT.

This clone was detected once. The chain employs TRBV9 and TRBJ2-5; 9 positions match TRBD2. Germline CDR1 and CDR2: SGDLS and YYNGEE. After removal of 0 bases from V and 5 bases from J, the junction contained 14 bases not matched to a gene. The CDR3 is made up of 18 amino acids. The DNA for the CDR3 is TGTGCCAGCAGCGTAGGAATTAGCGGGAGAGATTTGACGGAGACCCAGTACTTC. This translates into CASSVGISGRDLTETQYF. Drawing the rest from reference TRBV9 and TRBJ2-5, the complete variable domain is DSGVTQTPKHLITATGQRVTLRCSPRSGDLSVYWYQQSLDQGLQFLIQYYNGEERAKGNILERFSAQQFPDLHSELNLSSLELGDSALYFCASSVGISGRDLTETQYFGPGTRLLVL.

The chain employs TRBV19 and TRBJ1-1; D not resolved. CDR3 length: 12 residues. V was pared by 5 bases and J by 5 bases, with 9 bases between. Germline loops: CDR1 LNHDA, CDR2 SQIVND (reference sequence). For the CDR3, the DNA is TGTGCCAGTAGTGAGAGGGTGACTGAAGCTTTCTTT. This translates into CASSERVTEAFF.

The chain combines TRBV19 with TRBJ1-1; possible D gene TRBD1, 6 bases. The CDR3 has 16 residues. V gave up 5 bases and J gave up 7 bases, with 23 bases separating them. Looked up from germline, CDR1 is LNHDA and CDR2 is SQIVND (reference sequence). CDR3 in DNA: TGTGCCAGTAGTCCCGACCAGGACAGTGCCTCGGGTGAAGCTTTCTTT. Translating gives CASSPDQDSASGEAFF.

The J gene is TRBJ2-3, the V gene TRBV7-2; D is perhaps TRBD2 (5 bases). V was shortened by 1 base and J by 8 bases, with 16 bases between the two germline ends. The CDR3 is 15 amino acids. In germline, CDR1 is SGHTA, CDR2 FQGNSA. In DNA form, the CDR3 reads TGTGCCAGCAGCTTAGTTGGTTTCCCGGCGGGTACGCAGTATTTT. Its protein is CASSLVGFPAGTQYF.

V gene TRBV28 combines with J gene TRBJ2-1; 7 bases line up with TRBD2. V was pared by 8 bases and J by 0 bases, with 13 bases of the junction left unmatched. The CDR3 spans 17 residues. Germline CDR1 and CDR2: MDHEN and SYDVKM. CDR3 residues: CASGLLATDSSYNEQFF. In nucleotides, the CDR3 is TGTGCCAGCGGATTACTAGCGACCGATAGCTCCTACAATGAGCAGTTCTTC.

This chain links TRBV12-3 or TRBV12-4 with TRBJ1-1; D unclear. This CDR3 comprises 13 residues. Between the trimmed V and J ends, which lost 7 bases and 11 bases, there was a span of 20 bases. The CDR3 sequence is CASTIAASGRAFF. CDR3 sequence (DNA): TGTGCCAGCACCATAGCGGCATCCGGTAGGGCTTTCTTT.

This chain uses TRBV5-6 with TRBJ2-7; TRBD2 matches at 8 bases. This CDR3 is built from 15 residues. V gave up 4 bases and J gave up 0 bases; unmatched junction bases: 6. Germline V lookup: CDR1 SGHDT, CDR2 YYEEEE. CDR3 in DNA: TGTGCCAGCAGCGGGAGCGGGAGAGACTCCTACGAGCAGTACTTC. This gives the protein CASSGSGRDSYEQYF.

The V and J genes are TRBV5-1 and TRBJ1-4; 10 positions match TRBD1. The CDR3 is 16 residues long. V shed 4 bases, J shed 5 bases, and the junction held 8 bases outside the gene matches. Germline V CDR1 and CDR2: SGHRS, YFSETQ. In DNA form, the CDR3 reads TGCGCCAGCAGCGTGGGACAGGGGTCAGACAATGAAAAACTGTTTTTT. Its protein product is CASSVGQGSDNEKLFF. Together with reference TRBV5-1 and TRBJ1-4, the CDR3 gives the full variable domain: KAGVTQTPRYLIKTRGQQVTLSCSPISGHRSVSWYQQTPGQGLQFLFEYFSETQRNKGNFPGRFSGRQFSNSRSEMNVSTLELGDSALYLCASSVGQGSDNEKLFFGSGTQLSVL.